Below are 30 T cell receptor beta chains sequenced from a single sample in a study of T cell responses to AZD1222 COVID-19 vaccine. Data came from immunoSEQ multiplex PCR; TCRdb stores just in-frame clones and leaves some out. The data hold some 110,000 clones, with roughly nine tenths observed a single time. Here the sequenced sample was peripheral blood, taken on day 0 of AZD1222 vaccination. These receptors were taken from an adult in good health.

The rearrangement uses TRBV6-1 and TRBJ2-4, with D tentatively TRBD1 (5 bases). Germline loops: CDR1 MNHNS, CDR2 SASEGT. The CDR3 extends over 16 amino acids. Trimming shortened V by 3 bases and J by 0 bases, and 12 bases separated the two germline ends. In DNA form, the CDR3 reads TGTGCCAGCAGTGAGGGGCCCACCGGAGCCAAAAACATTCAGTACTTC. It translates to CASSEGPTGAKNIQYF.

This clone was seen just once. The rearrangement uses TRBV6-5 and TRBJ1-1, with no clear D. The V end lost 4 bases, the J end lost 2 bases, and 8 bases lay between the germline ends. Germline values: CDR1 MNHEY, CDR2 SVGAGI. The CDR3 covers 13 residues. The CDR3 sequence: CASSFRPNTEAFF. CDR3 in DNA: TGTGCCAGCAGTTTTCGACCTAACACTGAAGCTTTCTTT.

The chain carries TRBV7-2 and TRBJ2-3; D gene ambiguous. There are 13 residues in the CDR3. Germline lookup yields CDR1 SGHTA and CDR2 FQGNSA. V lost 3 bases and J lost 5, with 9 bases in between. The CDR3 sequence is CASSFGPKDTQYF. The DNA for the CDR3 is TGTGCCAGCAGCTTCGGACCTAAAGATACGCAGTATTTT.

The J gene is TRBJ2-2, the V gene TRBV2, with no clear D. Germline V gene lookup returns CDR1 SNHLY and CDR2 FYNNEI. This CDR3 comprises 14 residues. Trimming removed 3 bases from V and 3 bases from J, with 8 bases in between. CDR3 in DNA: TGTGCCAGCAGTGAGATGTGGGACACCGGGGAGCTGTTTTTT. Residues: CASSEMWDTGELFF.

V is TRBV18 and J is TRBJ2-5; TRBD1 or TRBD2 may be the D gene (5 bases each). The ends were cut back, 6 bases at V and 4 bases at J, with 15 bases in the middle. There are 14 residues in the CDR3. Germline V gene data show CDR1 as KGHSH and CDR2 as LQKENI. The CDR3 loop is CASSLRGFVETQYF. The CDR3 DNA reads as TGTGCCAGCTCTCTCCGGGGCTTCGTAGAGACCCAGTACTTC.

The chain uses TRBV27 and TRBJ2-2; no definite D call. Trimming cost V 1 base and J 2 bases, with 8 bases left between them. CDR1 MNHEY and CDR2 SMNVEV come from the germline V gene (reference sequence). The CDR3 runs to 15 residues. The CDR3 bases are TGTGCCAGCAGTTTATATAAATCAAACACCGGGGAGCTGTTTTTT. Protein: CASSLYKSNTGELFF.

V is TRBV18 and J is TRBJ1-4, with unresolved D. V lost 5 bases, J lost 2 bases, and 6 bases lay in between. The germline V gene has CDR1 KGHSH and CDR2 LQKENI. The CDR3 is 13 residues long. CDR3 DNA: TGTGCCAGCTCAACAAGTACTAATGAAAAACTGTTTTTT. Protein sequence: CASSTSTNEKLFF. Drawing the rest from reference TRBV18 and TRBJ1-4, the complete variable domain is NAGVMQNPRHLVRRRGQEARLRCSPMKGHSHVYWYRQLPEEGLKFMVYLQKENIIDESGMPKERFSAEFPKEGPSILRIQQVVRGDSAAYFCASSTSTNEKLFFGSGTQLSVL.

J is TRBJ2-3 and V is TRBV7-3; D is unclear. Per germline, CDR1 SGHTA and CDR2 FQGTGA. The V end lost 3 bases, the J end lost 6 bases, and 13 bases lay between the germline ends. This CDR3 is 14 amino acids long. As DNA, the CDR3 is TGTGCCAGCAGCTTGTCCCCCGGGTCGGATACGCAGTATTTT. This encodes CASSLSPGSDTQYF.

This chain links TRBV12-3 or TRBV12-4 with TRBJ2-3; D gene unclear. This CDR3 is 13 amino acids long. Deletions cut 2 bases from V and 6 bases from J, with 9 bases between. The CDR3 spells CASSLTAADTQYF. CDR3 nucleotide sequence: TGTGCCAGCAGTTTAACCGCGGCTGATACGCAGTATTTT.

The CDR3 sequence: CASSPIAGELFF. In nucleotides, the CDR3 is TGTGCCAGCAGCCCCATAGCCGGGGAGCTGTTTTTT. The rearrangement joins TRBV5-4 to TRBJ2-2, with D unclear. Germline CDR1 SGHNT, CDR2 YYREEE (reference sequence). This CDR3 contains 12 residues. The V end lost 4 bases, the J end lost 6 bases, and 7 bases lay between the germline ends.

CDR3 in amino acids: CSASVARGAVSSGANVLTF. CDR3 nucleotide sequence: TGCAGTGCTAGTGTCGCCAGGGGGGCCGTGAGCTCTGGGGCCAACGTCCTGACTTTC. V and J are TRBV20-1 and TRBJ2-6, with D possibly TRBD1 on 7 matching bases. This CDR3 contains 19 residues. Germline assignment: CDR1 DFQATT and CDR2 SNEGSKA (reference sequence). Between the trimmed V and J ends, which lost 3 bases and 0 bases, there was a span of 21 bases.

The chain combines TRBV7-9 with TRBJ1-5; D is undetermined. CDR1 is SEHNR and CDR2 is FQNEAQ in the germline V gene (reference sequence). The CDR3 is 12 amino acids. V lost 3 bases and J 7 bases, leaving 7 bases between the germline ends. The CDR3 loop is CASSLGEQPQHF. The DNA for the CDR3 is TGTGCCAGCAGCTTGGGCGAACAGCCCCAGCATTTT.

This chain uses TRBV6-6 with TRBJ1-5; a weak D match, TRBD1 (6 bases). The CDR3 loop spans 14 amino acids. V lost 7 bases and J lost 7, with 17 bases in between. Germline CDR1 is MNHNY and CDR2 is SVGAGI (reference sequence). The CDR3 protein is CASTSVGGYQPQHF. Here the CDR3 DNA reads TGTGCCAGCACCTCGGTGGGGGGCTACCAGCCCCAGCATTTT.

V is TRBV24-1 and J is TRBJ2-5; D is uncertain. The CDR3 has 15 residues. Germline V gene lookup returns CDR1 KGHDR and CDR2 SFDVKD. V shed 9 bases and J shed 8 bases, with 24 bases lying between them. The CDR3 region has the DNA TGTGCCACCTCCAGCCCTGAACTGAAGCAAGGAACCCAGTACTTC. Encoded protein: CATSSPELKQGTQYF.

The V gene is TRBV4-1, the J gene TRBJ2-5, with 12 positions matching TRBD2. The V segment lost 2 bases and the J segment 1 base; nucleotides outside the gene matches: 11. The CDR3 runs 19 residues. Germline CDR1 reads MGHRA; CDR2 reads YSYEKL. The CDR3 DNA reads TGCGCCAGCAGCCAACAACTAGCGGGGGGAATGTGGGCCCAAGAGACCCAGTACTTC. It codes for CASSQQLAGGMWAQETQYF.

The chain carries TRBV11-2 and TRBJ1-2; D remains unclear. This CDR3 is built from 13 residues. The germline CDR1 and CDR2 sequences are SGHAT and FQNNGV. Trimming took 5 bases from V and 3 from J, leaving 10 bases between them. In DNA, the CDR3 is TGTGCCAGCAGCGCCATGCTGGACTATGGCTACACCTTC. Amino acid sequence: CASSAMLDYGYTF. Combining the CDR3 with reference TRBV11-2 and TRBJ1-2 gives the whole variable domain EAGVAQSPRYKIIEKRQSVAFWCNPISGHATLYWYQQILGQGPKLLIQFQNNGVVDDSQLPKDRFSAERLKGVDSTLKIQPAKLEDSAVYLCASSAMLDYGYTFGSGTRLTVV.

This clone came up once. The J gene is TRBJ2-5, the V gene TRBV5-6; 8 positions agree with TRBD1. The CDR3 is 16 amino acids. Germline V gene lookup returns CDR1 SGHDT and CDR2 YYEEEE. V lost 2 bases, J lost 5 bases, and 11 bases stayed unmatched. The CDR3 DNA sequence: TGTGCCAGCAGCTTTGGCGGGACAGGCCGCAGGGAGACCCAGTACTTC. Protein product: CASSFGGTGRRETQYF.

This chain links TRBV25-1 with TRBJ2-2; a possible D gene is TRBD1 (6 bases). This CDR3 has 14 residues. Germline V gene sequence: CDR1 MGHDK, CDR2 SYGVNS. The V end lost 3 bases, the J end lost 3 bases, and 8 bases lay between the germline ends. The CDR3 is CASSEAGDTGELFF. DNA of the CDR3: TGTGCCAGCAGTGAGGCAGGGGACACCGGGGAGCTGTTTTTT.

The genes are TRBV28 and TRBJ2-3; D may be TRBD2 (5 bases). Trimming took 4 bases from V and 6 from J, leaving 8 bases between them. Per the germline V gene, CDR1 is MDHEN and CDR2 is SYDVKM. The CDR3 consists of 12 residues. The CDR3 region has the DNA TGTGCCAGCAGTTCTAGCAGGGATACGCAGTATTTT. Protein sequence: CASSSSRDTQYF.

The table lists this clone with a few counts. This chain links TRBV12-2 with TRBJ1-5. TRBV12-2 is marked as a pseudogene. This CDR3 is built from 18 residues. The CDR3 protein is CASRLVGLRSISNQPQHF. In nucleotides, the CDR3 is TGTGCAAGTCGCTTAGTAGGGTTGAGGTCTATTAGCAATCAGCCCCAGCATTTT.

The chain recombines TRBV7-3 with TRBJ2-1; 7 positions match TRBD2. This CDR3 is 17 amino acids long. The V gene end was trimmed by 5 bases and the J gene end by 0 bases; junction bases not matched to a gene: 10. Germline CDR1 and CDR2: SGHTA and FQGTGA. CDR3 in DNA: TGTGCCAGCAGCCGCTATGGGCCGGGGGGCTCCTACAATGAGCAGTTCTTC. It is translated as CASSRYGPGGSYNEQFF.

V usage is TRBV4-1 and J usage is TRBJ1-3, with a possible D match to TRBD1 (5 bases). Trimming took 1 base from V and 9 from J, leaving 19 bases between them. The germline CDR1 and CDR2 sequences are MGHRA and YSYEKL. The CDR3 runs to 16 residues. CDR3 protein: CASSQGIGDGTTTIYF. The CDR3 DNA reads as TGCGCCAGCAGCCAAGGTATCGGGGACGGGACGACCACCATATATTTT.

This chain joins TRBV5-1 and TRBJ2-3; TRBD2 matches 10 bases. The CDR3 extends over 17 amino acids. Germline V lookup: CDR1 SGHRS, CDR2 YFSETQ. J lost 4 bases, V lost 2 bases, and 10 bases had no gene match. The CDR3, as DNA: TGCGCCAGCAGCTTCTTGGCTAGCGGGGGATGGGCAGATACGCAGTATTTT. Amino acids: CASSFLASGGWADTQYF.

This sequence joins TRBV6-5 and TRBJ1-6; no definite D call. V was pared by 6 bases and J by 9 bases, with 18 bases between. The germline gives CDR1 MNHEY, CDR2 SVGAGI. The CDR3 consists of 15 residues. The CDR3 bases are TGTGCCAGCAGGGACGGTGTGGGATGGGGTTCACCCCTCCACTTT. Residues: CASRDGVGWGSPLHF.

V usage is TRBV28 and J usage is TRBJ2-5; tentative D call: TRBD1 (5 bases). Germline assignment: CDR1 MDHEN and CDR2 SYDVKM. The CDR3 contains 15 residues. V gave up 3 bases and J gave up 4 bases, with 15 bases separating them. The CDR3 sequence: CASSFPRLGRETQYF. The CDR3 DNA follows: TGTGCCAGCAGTTTCCCACGACTGGGGCGAGAGACCCAGTACTTC.

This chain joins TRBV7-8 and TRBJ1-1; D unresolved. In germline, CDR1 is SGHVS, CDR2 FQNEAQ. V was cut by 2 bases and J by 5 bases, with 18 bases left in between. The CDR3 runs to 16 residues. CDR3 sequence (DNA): TGTGCCAGCAGCTTATTCCCAGGCCCCGGCGGGACTGAAGCTTTCTTT. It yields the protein CASSLFPGPGGTEAFF.

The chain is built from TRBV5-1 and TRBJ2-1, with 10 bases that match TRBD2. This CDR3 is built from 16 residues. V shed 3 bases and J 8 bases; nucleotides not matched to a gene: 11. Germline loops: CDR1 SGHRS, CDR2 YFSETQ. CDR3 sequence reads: CASSSERQSGGDEQFF. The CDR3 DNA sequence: TGCGCCAGCAGCTCGGAGCGCCAGAGCGGGGGGGATGAGCAGTTCTTC.

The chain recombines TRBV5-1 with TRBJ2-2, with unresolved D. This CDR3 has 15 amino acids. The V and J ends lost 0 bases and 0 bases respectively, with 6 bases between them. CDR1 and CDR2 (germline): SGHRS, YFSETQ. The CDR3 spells CASSLVASNTGELFF. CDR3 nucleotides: TGCGCCAGCAGCTTGGTAGCCTCGAACACCGGGGAGCTGTTTTTT. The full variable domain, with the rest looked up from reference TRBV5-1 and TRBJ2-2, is KAGVTQTPRYLIKTRGQQVTLSCSPISGHRSVSWYQQTPGQGLQFLFEYFSETQRNKGNFPGRFSGRQFSNSRSEMNVSTLELGDSALYLCASSLVASNTGELFFGEGSRLTVL.

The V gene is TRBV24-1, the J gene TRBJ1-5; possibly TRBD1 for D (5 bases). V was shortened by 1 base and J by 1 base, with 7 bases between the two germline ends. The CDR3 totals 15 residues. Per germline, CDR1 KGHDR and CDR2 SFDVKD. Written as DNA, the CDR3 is TGTGCCACCAGTGATTTCCGGGACAGCAATCAGCCCCAGCATTTT. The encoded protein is CATSDFRDSNQPQHF.

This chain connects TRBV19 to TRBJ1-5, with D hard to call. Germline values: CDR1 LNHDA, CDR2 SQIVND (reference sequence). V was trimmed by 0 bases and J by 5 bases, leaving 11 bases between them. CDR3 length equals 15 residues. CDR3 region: CASSIDLRNDQPQHF. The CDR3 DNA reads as TGTGCCAGTAGTATAGATCTCCGGAATGATCAGCCCCAGCATTTT.